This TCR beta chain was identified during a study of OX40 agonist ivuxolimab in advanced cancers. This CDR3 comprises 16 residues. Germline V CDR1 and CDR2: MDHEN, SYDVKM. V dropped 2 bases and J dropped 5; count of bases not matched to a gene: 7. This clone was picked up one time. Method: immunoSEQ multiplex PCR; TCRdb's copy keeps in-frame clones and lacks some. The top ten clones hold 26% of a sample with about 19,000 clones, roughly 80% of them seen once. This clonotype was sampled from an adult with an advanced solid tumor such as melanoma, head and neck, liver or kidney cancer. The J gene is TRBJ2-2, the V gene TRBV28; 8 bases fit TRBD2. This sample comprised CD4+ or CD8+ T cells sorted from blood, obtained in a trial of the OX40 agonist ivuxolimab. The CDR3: CASSLRASGQTGELFF. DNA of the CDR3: TGTGCCAGCAGTTTAAGGGCTAGCGGGCAAACCGGGGAGCTGTTTTTT.